The 32 T cell receptor beta chains presented below share a single source sample, sequenced in a study of T cell changes during pregnancy in multiple sclerosis. Sequencing was performed with immunoSEQ multiplex PCR; in TCRdb, only in-frame clones are kept and a portion is missing. Of fewer than 70,000 clones listed, under 95% are singletons. Sequenced here: CD8+ T cells from peripheral blood mononuclear cells, sampled in the third trimester of pregnancy. The origin of the receptors is a female donor with multiple sclerosis, enrolled in a pregnancy study.

This clone was seen only once. The V gene is TRBV27, the J gene TRBJ2-3, with TRBD2 identical over 12 bases. The germline V gene has CDR1 MNHEY and CDR2 SMNVEV (reference sequence). The CDR3 loop spans 16 amino acids. V gave up 4 bases and J gave up 2 bases; unmatched junction bases: 4. The chain's CDR3 is CASSSPSGRVTDTQYF. The DNA of the CDR3 is TGTGCCAGCAGTTCTCCTAGCGGGAGGGTCACAGATACGCAGTATTTT.

V usage is TRBV30 and J usage is TRBJ1-5, with D hard to call. Germline CDR1 and CDR2: GTSNPN and SVGIG (reference sequence). V shed 0 bases and J shed 1 base, with 19 bases lying between them. The CDR3 runs to 18 residues. CDR3: CAWSVRVRAGLSNQPQHF. CDR3 DNA: TGTGCCTGGAGTGTACGGGTTCGGGCGGGCCTGAGCAATCAGCCCCAGCATTTT.

The chain is built from TRBV5-1 and TRBJ2-2, with 9 bases matching TRBD2. This CDR3 is built from 19 residues. Germline trimming cut 0 bases from V and 1 base from J; bases unmatched to any gene: 10. CDR1 SGHRS and CDR2 YFSETQ come from the germline V gene. CDR3 nucleotide sequence: TGCGCCAGCAGCTTGGCTTATGCGGGAGGGATCGGGAACACCGGGGAGCTGTTTTTT. Protein sequence: CASSLAYAGGIGNTGELFF. The whole variable domain, filled in from reference TRBV5-1 and TRBJ2-2, reads KAGVTQTPRYLIKTRGQQVTLSCSPISGHRSVSWYQQTPGQGLQFLFEYFSETQRNKGNFPGRFSGRQFSNSRSEMNVSTLELGDSALYLCASSLAYAGGIGNTGELFFGEGSRLTVL.

This sequence joins TRBV30 and TRBJ1-2; D may be TRBD1 (5 bases). The length of the CDR3 is 14 residues. Trimming pared 2 bases from V and 1 base from J, leaving 11 bases between. Germline lookup yields CDR1 GTSNPN and CDR2 SVGIG (reference sequence). The CDR3, as DNA: TGTGCCTGGAGTCCTACGACAGTTAACTATGGCTACACCTTC. It codes for CAWSPTTVNYGYTF.

The chain joins TRBV5-6 to TRBJ2-7; 7 bases line up with TRBD1. Germline lookup yields CDR1 SGHDT and CDR2 YYEEEE. The length of the CDR3 is 13 residues. The V gene end was trimmed by 5 bases and the J gene end by 2 bases; junction bases not matched to a gene: 4. The CDR3 nucleotides read TGTGCCAGCAGGTATACAGGGGCCTACGAGCAGTACTTC. This sequence encodes CASRYTGAYEQYF.

This chain joins TRBV29-1 and TRBJ2-2, with D tentatively TRBD2 (5 bases). Per the germline V gene, CDR1 is SQVTM and CDR2 is ANQGSEA. There are 12 residues in the CDR3. V lost 4 bases and J lost 7, with 10 bases in between. The CDR3 coding sequence is TGCAGCGTTGGGCTAGCTAACGGGGAGCTGTTTTTT. This gives the protein CSVGLANGELFF.

The rearrangement joins TRBV28 to TRBJ2-3; tentative D call: TRBD2 (6 bases). V was cut by 4 bases and J by 4 bases, with 18 bases left in between. Germline lookup yields CDR1 MDHEN and CDR2 SYDVKM. This CDR3 comprises 16 residues. The DNA of the CDR3 is TGTGCCAGCAGTTCTGGGACTCACCCCTTGTCAGATACGCAGTATTTT. Translating it yields CASSSGTHPLSDTQYF.

This clone has only a few counts. The V and J genes are TRBV4-1 and TRBJ1-1, with a weak D call TRBD1 (6 bases). This CDR3 spans 15 amino acids. With 0 bases removed from V and 2 bases from J, the gap between germline ends came to 10 bases. Germline CDR1 MGHRA, CDR2 YSYEKL. Written as DNA, the CDR3 is TGCGCCAGCAGCCAAGAATGGACAGCCAACACTGAAGCTTTCTTT. This encodes CASSQEWTANTEAFF.

The chain links TRBV7-7 to TRBJ2-5, with 7 bases fitting TRBD2. The CDR3 runs 15 residues. Per germline, CDR1 SSHAT and CDR2 FNYEAQ (reference sequence). V lost 1 base to trimming and J lost 9 bases; unmatched junction nucleotides: 11. CDR3 sequence reads: CASSLDVSVGGPQYF. The CDR3 bases are TGTGCCAGCAGCTTAGACGTATCAGTGGGAGGGCCCCAGTACTTC.

This chain connects TRBV29-1 to TRBJ2-1; TRBD2 matches at 11 bases. V was clipped by 6 bases and J by 3 bases; unmatched bases: 4. CDR3 length: 14 amino acids. Germline CDR1 SQVTM, CDR2 ANQGSEA. For the CDR3, the DNA is TGCAGCGTCACAGGACTAGCGGGCTACAATGAGCAGTTCTTC. Protein: CSVTGLAGYNEQFF.

This rearrangement joins TRBV7-9 to TRBJ2-3; D is possibly TRBD1 (5 bases). Germline CDR1 and CDR2: SEHNR and FQNEAQ (reference sequence). The ends were cut back, 11 bases at V and 3 bases at J, with 12 bases in the middle. This CDR3 has 12 residues. This chain's CDR3 is CAADQGTDTQYF. DNA of the CDR3: TGTGCCGCTGATCAGGGAACAGATACGCAGTATTTT.

The chain couples TRBV14 to TRBJ1-1; D not resolved. In germline, CDR1 is SGHDN, CDR2 FVKESK. The V end was cut by 1 base, the J end by 2 bases, with 11 bases between. The length of the CDR3 is 15 residues. The CDR3 is CASSQVEYPNTEAFF. As DNA, the CDR3 is TGTGCCAGCAGCCAAGTTGAGTACCCTAACACTGAAGCTTTCTTT.

The J gene is TRBJ2-1, the V gene TRBV29-1; D is possibly TRBD2 (6 bases). The germline gives CDR1 SQVTM, CDR2 ANQGSEA. The V end lost 4 bases, the J end lost 3 bases, and 10 bases lay between the germline ends. This CDR3 is 13 amino acids long. CDR3 DNA sequence: TGCAGCGTTGCACTAGCTTTCTACAATGAGCAGTTCTTC. This codes for CSVALAFYNEQFF.

For the CDR3, the DNA is TGTGCCAGCAGCTTCGGGACAGCCGACACTGAAGCTTTCTTT. Translated: CASSFGTADTEAFF. This sequence joins TRBV5-6 and TRBJ1-1; 7 bases are shared with TRBD1. Germline V gene lookup returns CDR1 SGHDT and CDR2 YYEEEE. This CDR3 spans 14 amino acids. Trimming at V came to 2 bases and at J to 3 bases, leaving 4 bases not matched to a gene. The full variable domain, completed using reference TRBV5-6 and TRBJ1-1, is DAGVTQSPTHLIKTRGQQVTLRCSPKSGHDTVSWYQQALGQGPQFIFQYYEEEERQRGNFPDRFSGHQFPNYSSELNVNALLLGDSALYLCASSFGTADTEAFFGQGTRLTVV.

Turning to this clone: The junction shows a germline mismatch at one end, possibly a read error. The CDR3 region is CASSLWTGQRETQYF. CDR3 coding DNA: TGTGCTAGCAGCCTTTGGACAGGGCAAAGGGAGACCCAGTACTTC. The rearrangement joins TRBV7-7 to TRBJ2-5; TRBD1 matches at 8 bases. Germline loops: CDR1 SSHAT, CDR2 FNYEAQ (reference sequence). The CDR3 is made up of 15 amino acids.

J is TRBJ1-2 and V is TRBV5-1; tentative D call: TRBD1 (5 bases). CDR3 length: 16 amino acids. V lost 3 bases, J lost 3 bases, and 18 bases lay in between. Germline CDR1 and CDR2: SGHRS and YFSETQ. The CDR3 DNA is TGCGCCAGCAGCTCTTGGGGCCACAGGCATGACTATGGCTACACCTTC. It specifies CASSSWGHRHDYGYTF.

The V gene is TRBV7-9, the J gene TRBJ2-5; tentatively, D is TRBD1 (5 bases). V was cut by 4 bases and J by 3 bases, with 9 bases left in between. The germline gives CDR1 SEHNR, CDR2 FQNEAQ (reference sequence). The CDR3 is made up of 13 amino acids. CDR3 amino acids: CASSSTEEETQYF. DNA of the CDR3: TGTGCCAGCAGCTCGACAGAAGAAGAGACCCAGTACTTC.

The rearrangement joins TRBV13 to TRBJ2-3; D unclear. Between the trimmed V and J ends, which lost 4 bases and 4 bases, there was a span of 12 bases. This CDR3 spans 14 amino acids. Per germline, CDR1 PRHDT and CDR2 FYEKMQ (reference sequence). The CDR3 protein is CASSCEEYPDTQYF. CDR3 nucleotides: TGTGCCAGCAGCTGTGAGGAGTACCCAGATACGCAGTATTTT.

The chain carries TRBV4-2 and TRBJ2-7; TRBD2 agrees at 7 bases. The V and J ends lost 4 bases and 7 bases, in that order; junction bases with no gene match: 16. Germline V gives CDR1 LGHNA, CDR2 YNFKEQ. The CDR3 has 16 amino acids. CDR3 sequence reads: CASSRLPEGEGEEQYF. CDR3 in DNA: TGTGCCAGCAGCCGCCTTCCGGAAGGGGAGGGCGAGGAGCAGTACTTC.

The chain couples TRBV28 to TRBJ2-7; 10 nucleotides line up with TRBD2. CDR3 length: 24 residues. The J segment lost 5 bases and the V segment lost 1 base, leaving 32 bases of the junction unmatched. CDR1 and CDR2 from the germline V gene are MDHEN and SYDVKM. Here the CDR3 DNA reads TGTGCCAGCAGTTTATATCTTTGGGGGCAGGAGGCTAGCGGGAGAATGGGTTTGATTAACGAGCAGTACTTC. Encoded protein: CASSLYLWGQEASGRMGLINEQYF.

This chain links TRBV11-2 with TRBJ1-1; tentatively, D is TRBD1 (5 bases). Germline V CDR1 and CDR2: SGHAT, FQNNGV. V dropped 7 bases and J dropped 1 base, with 16 bases sitting between them. This CDR3 is 15 amino acids long. The CDR3 DNA reads TGTGCCAGCAACCATTACAGGAAGGAGAACACTGAAGCTTTCTTT. This codes for CASNHYRKENTEAFF.

The V and J genes are TRBV18 and TRBJ2-7, with TRBD2 as a possible D gene (6 bases). The CDR3 extends over 17 amino acids. The germline V and J ends were trimmed by 2 bases and 0 bases, with 17 bases remaining between them. Germline V gene sequence: CDR1 KGHSH, CDR2 LQKENI. CDR3 sequence (DNA): TGTGCCAGCTCACCATTTCGGTCGGCGGGGAGCTCCTACGAGCAGTACTTC. This encodes CASSPFRSAGSSYEQYF.

V usage is TRBV18 and J usage is TRBJ2-2; 10 bases map to TRBD1. This CDR3 spans 16 amino acids. From germline, CDR1 is KGHSH and CDR2 LQKENI. The V segment lost 0 bases and the J segment 4 bases; nucleotides outside the gene matches: 2. CDR3 coding DNA: TGTGCCAGCTCACCACCGGGACAGGGGTTCACCGGGGAGCTGTTTTTT. It encodes CASSPPGQGFTGELFF.

The chain links TRBV9 to TRBJ1-1; tentative D call: TRBD1 (6 bases). The V end was cut by 5 bases, the J end by 3 bases, with 14 bases between. This CDR3 is 14 amino acids long. The germline CDR1 and CDR2 sequences are SGDLS and YYNGEE. CDR3 loop: CASRTGGSDTEAFF. The DNA of the CDR3 is TGTGCCAGCAGGACGGGGGGCAGCGACACTGAAGCTTTCTTT.

This chain uses TRBV2 with TRBJ1-2; D is possibly TRBD1 (5 bases). This CDR3 contains 16 residues. V gave up 8 bases and J gave up 4 bases, with 23 bases separating them. Germline CDR1 and CDR2: SNHLY and FYNNEI. The CDR3 loop reads CASRETAGRIIYGYTF. The CDR3 bases are TGTGCCAGCCGCGAAACAGCGGGACGGATTATCTATGGCTACACCTTC.

The J gene is TRBJ2-7, the V gene TRBV6-5; D remains unclear. CDR1 MNHEY and CDR2 SVGAGI come from the germline V gene. The CDR3 has 15 residues. V lost 0 bases and J 0 bases, leaving 9 bases between the germline ends. CDR3 amino acids: CASSYSALSSYEQYF. The CDR3 DNA is TGTGCCAGCAGTTACTCGGCATTAAGCTCCTACGAGCAGTACTTC.

The V gene is TRBV19, the J gene TRBJ2-7; a weak D match, TRBD2 (5 bases). From germline, CDR1 is LNHDA and CDR2 SQIVND (reference sequence). The V gene lost 8 bases and the J gene lost 1 base, with 12 bases spanning the gap. CDR3 size: 13 residues. CDR3 protein: CASSYSGSYEQYF. The DNA for the CDR3 is TGTGCCAGTTCGTACAGCGGATCCTACGAGCAGTACTTC.

V gene TRBV28 combines with J gene TRBJ2-1; 7 bases line up with TRBD1. V was pared by 2 bases and J by 4 bases, with 5 bases of the junction left unmatched. The CDR3 contains 15 residues. CDR1 and CDR2 from the germline V gene are MDHEN and SYDVKM. DNA of the CDR3: TGTGCCAGCAGTTTAGGGACAGACTATTACAATGAGCAGTTCTTC. Translated, it gives CASSLGTDYYNEQFF. Supplemented by reference TRBV28 and TRBJ2-1, the full variable domain reads DVKVTQSSRYLVKRTGEKVFLECVQDMDHENMFWYRQDPGLGLRLIYFSYDVKMKEKGDIPEGYSVSREKKERFSLILESASTNQTSMYLCASSLGTDYYNEQFFGPGTRLTVL.

This chain links TRBV7-9 with TRBJ2-1, with D possibly matching TRBD2 (6 bases). CDR3 length: 14 amino acids. From germline, CDR1 is SEHNR and CDR2 FQNEAQ (reference sequence). The V gene lost 6 bases and the J gene lost 10 bases, with 19 bases spanning the gap. The CDR3 bases are TGTGCCAGCAGTACGAGGACTACTCTCTCGGAGCAGTTCTTC. It encodes CASSTRTTLSEQFF.

The chain recombines TRBV6-5 with TRBJ1-2; TRBD1 might be the D (6 bases). V dropped 6 bases and J dropped 3 bases, with 17 bases sitting between them. The CDR3 totals 15 residues. Germline CDR1 and CDR2: MNHEY and SVGAGI. CDR3 sequence (DNA): TGTGCCAGCAGACCACCATACACAGGGTACTATGGCTACACCTTC. This codes for CASRPPYTGYYGYTF.

The rearrangement uses TRBV2 and TRBJ2-7; no clear D. CDR3 length: 15 amino acids. Germline lookup yields CDR1 SNHLY and CDR2 FYNNEI. V lost 6 bases to trimming and J lost 1 base, with 16 bases between them. For the CDR3, the DNA is TGTGCCAGCAGCTACCCCGAGTCGGTATCCTACGAGCAGTACTTC. Its protein is CASSYPESVSYEQYF.

V usage is TRBV7-9 and J usage is TRBJ2-2, with TRBD2 matching over 9 bases. The CDR3 extends over 18 amino acids. The germline V gene has CDR1 SEHNR and CDR2 FQNEAQ (reference sequence). J was trimmed by 0 bases and V by 5 bases; bases with no gene match: 10. The CDR3, as DNA: TGTGCCAGCAGCCCTATATCTAGCGGGACCCCGAACACCGGGGAGCTGTTTTTT. Protein product: CASSPISSGTPNTGELFF. Looking up the rest from reference TRBV7-9 and TRBJ2-2 gives the full variable domain: DTGVSQNPRHKITKRGQNVTFRCDPISEHNRLYWYRQTLGQGPEFLTYFQNEAQLEKSRLLSDRFSAERPKGSFSTLEIQRTEQGDSAMYLCASSPISSGTPNTGELFFGEGSRLTVL.